Given below is one T cell receptor (beta chain) in context. Its cognate antigen is unknown. This may come from a read error, since a much larger clone is one base off. The sample originates from a study of T cells in Graves' hyperthyroidism and ophthalmopathy. Study results and caveats: Expanded thyroid clonotypes (above 0.001) were mostly also found in blood. A model of 13 V-J pairs discriminated ophthalmopathy from stable hyperthyroidism.

Absence of ophthalmopathy progression within 18 months defined stable Graves' hyperthyroidism. Not enrolled were patients with uncontrolled infection, other autoimmune disease, pregnancy or lactation. Using RNA transcripts as the source, TCR beta CDR3 regions were amplified. The TCR CDR3 first-round RT-PCR relied on the HTBI primer set. TCRdb reanalysed the multiplex PCR reads using MiXCR and keeps one entry per CDR3 protein. The data show just under 750,000 distinct CDR3 sequences, roughly a third seen once. This sequence originates from a middle-aged woman with Graves' hyperthyroidism. What was sequenced was blood.

CDR3 protein: CANSSSHNQPQHF. In DNA form, the CDR3 reads TGTGCCAATAGTTCCTCTCATAATCAGCCCCAGCATTTT. The chain links TRBV19 to TRBJ1-5; no firm D call. Germline-derived CDR1 and CDR2 are LNHDA and SQIVND (reference sequence). CDR3 size: 13 residues.